The clone carrying this T cell receptor beta chain appeared once. Looked up from germline, CDR1 is SGDLS and CDR2 is YYNGEE. V lost 4 bases and J lost 6, with 8 bases in between. This CDR3 is 12 amino acids long. This sample stems from a study of blood T cell repertoires in COVID-19. The overall study: PBMCs, B-cell-depleted T cells, or T cells were the source of the cDNA or gDNA that made up the material.

In assigning cohorts, the study relied on participant-reported clinical history. The table came from immunoSEQ multiplex PCR; TCRdb's copy has only in-frame clones and leaves some out. Of about 160,000 clones in the sample, about 84% were seen once. The sequence was obtained from a woman aged 40 to 50 with acute COVID-19. The V and J genes are TRBV9 and TRBJ2-1; D unclear. The material sequenced was PBMCs or T cells enriched from blood (not recorded which). The CDR3 loop is CASSIRFNEQFF. The CDR3 DNA reads as TGTGCCAGCAGCATCCGGTTCAATGAGCAGTTCTTC. The whole variable domain, filled in from reference TRBV9 and TRBJ2-1, reads DSGVTQTPKHLITATGQRVTLRCSPRSGDLSVYWYQQSLDQGLQFLIQYYNGEERAKGNILERFSAQQFPDLHSELNLSSLELGDSALYFCASSIRFNEQFFGPGTRLTVL.